This TCR beta chain was documented in a study of OX40 agonist ivuxolimab in advanced cancers. Whole-study findings and limits: Partial responders treated at 0.1-3.0 mg/kg exhibited clonal expansion among the lowest measured. By week 6 at 0.1 to 3.0 mg/kg, blood CD4+ and CD8+ T cells had expanded clonally.

The protocol was immunoSEQ multiplex PCR, while the TCRdb copy is restricted to in-frame clones and leaves out a portion. Among 98,000 or so clones listed, 75% to 95% were seen once. Germline loops: CDR1 SGHAT, CDR2 FQNNGV. The CDR3 sequence is 13 residues long. Trimming cost V 5 bases and J 4 bases, with 11 bases left between them. Details on this clone: Its matching antigen is unknown.

Enrollment shut out patients with autoimmune disease history or systemic immunosuppression. This specimen consisted of CD4+ or CD8+ T cells sorted from blood, obtained in a trial of the OX40 agonist ivuxolimab. The V gene is TRBV11-2, the J gene TRBJ1-2; D gene unclear. The clonotype was recovered from an adult with an advanced solid tumor such as melanoma, head and neck, liver or kidney cancer. CDR3 in DNA: TGTGCCAGCAGCCTCCTCGAGGGCTATGGCTACACCTTC. Protein product: CASSLLEGYGYTF.